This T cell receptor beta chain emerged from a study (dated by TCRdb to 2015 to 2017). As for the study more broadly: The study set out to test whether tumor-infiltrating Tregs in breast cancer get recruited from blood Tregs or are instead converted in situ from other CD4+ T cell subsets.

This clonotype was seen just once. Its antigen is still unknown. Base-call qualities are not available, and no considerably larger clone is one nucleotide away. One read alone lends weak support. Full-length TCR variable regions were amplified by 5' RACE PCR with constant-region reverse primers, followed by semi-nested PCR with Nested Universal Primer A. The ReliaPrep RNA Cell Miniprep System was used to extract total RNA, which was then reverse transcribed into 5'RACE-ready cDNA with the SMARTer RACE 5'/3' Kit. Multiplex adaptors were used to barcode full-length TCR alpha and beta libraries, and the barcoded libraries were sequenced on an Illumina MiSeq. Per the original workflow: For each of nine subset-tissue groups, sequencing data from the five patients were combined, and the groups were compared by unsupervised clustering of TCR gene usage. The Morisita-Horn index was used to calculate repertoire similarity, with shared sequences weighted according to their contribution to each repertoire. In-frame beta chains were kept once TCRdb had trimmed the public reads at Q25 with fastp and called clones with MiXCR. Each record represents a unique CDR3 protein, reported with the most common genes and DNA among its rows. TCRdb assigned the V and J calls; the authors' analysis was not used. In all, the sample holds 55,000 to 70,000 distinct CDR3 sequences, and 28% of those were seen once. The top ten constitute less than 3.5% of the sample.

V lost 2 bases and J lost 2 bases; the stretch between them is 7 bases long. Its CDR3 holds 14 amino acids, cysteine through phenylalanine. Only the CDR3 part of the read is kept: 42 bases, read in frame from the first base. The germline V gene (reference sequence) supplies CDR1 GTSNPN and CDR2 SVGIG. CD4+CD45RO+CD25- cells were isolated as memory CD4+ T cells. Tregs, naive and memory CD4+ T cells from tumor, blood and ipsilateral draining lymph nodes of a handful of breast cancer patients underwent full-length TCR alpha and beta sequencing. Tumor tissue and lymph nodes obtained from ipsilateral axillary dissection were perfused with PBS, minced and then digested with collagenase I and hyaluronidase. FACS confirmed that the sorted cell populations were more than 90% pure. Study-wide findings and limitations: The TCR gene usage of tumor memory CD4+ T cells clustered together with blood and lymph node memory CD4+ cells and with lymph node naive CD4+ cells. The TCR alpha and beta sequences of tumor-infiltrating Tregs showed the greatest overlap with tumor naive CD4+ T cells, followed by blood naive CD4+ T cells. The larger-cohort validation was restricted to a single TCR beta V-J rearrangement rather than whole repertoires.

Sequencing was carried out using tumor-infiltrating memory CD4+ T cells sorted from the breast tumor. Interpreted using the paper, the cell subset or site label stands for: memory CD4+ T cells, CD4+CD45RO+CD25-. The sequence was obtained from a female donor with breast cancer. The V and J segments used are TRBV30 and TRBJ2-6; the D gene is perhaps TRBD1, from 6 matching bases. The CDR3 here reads CAWSTGTGANVLTF. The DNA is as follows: TGTGCCTGGAGTACAGGGACTGGGGCCAACGTCCTGACTTTC. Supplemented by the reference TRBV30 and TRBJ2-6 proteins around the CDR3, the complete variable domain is SQTIHQWPATLVQPVGSPLSLECTVEGTSNPNLYWYRQAAGRGLQLLFYSVGIGQISSEVPQNLSASRPQDRQFILSSKKLLLSDSGFYLCAWSTGTGANVLTFGAGSRLTVL.